This TCR beta chain was captured in a study of cytomegalovirus exposure and HLA in healthy donors. Points from the study as a whole: Earlier findings revealed that most TCR beta V segments proved productive either about 87% or about 30% of the time. Across all donors, roughly uniform sequencing depth was an assumption of the presence/absence analyses. Highest at DRB1 and lowest at HLA-C, TCR association rates differed among HLA loci in a later analysis.

Of note for this clone: Its antigen is as yet unknown.

60 Vbeta and 13 Jbeta primers were used in PCR. Clones were sequenced by immunoSEQ multiplex PCR, and TCRdb holds only the in-frame ones, with some missing. The sample carries a few hundred thousand clones, approximately 80% recorded once. Source material: PBMCs. This sequence originates from a girl between 2 and 10 years old in good health and CMV-seronegative.

The CDR3 here is CASSLVSGNTEAFF. The CDR3 DNA follows: TGTGCCAGCAGCTTAGTATCGGGAAACACTGAAGCTTTCTTT. The gene calls are TRBV7-6 and TRBJ1-1; D unclear. V lost 1 base to trimming and J lost 2 bases, with 8 bases between them. The germline gives CDR1 SGHVS, CDR2 FNYEAQ. CDR3 length: 14 residues.